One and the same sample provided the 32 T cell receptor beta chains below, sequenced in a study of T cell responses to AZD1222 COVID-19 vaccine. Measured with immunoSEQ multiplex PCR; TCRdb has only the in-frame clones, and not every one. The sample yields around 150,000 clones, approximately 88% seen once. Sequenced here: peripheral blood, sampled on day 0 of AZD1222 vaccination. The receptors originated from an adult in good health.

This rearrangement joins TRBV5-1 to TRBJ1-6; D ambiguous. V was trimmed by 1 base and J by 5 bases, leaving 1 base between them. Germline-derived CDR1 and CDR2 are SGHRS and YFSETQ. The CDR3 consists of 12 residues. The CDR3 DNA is TGCGCCAGCAGCTTGAATAATTCACCCCTCCACTTT. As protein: CASSLNNSPLHF.

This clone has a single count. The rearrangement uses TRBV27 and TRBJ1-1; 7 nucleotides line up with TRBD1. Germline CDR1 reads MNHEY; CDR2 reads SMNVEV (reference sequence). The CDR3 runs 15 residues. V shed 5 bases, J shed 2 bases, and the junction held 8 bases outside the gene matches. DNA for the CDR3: TGTGCCAGCAGTGTAATGGGACAGATCAACACTGAAGCTTTCTTT. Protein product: CASSVMGQINTEAFF.

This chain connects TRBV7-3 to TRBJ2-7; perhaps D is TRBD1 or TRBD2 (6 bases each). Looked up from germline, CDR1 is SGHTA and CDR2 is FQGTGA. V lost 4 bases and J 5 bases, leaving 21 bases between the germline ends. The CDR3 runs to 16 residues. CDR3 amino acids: CASSSGVRATGDEQYF. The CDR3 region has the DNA TGTGCCAGCAGCTCAGGGGTGAGGGCGACGGGGGACGAGCAGTACTTC.

For the CDR3, the DNA is TGTGCCAGCAGCGTGAACCCCGCCTACAATGAGCAGTTCTTC. Protein: CASSVNPAYNEQFF. The chain carries TRBV9 and TRBJ2-1; no definite D call. Germline assignment: CDR1 SGDLS and CDR2 YYNGEE. This CDR3 has 14 residues. The V end was cut by 2 bases, the J end by 2 bases, with 8 bases between. Full variable domain (outside the CDR3, taken from reference TRBV9 and TRBJ2-1): DSGVTQTPKHLITATGQRVTLRCSPRSGDLSVYWYQQSLDQGLQFLIQYYNGEERAKGNILERFSAQQFPDLHSELNLSSLELGDSALYFCASSVNPAYNEQFFGPGTRLTVL.

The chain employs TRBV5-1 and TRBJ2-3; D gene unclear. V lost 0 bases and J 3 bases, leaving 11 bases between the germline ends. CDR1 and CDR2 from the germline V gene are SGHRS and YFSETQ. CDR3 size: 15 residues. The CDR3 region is CASSLEVGLTDTQYF. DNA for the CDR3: TGCGCCAGCAGCTTGGAGGTAGGATTGACAGATACGCAGTATTTT.

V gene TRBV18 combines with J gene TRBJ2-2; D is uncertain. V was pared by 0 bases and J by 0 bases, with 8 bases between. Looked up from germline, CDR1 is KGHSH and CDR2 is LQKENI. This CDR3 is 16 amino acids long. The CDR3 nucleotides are TGTGCCAGCTCACCACCTGTGACGACGAACACCGGGGAGCTGTTTTTT. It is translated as CASSPPVTTNTGELFF.

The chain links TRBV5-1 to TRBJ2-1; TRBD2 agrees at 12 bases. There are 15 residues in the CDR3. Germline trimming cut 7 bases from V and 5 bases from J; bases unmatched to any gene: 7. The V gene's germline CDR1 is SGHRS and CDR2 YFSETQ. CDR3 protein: CASVLAGGPNNEQFF. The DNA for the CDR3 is TGCGCCAGCGTTCTAGCGGGGGGGCCCAACAATGAGCAGTTCTTC.

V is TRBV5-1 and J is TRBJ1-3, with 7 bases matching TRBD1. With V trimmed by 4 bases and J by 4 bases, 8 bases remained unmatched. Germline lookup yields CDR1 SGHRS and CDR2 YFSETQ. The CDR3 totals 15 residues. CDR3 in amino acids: CASSLSGTEGNTIYF. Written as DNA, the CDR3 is TGCGCCAGCAGCCTCTCCGGGACAGAAGGAAACACCATATATTTT.

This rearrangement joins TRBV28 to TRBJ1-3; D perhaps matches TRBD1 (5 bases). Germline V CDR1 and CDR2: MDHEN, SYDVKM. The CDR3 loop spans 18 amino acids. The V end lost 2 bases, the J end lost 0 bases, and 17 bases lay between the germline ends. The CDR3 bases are TGTGCCAGCAGTTTACCTAAGGGGACGCCTAACTCTGGAAACACCATATATTTT. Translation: CASSLPKGTPNSGNTIYF.

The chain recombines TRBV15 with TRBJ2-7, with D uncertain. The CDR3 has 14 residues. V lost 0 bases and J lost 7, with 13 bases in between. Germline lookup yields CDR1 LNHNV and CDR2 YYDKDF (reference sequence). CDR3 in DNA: TGTGCCACCAGCAGAGATCGGACGGTTAGGGAGCAGTACTTC. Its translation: CATSRDRTVREQYF.

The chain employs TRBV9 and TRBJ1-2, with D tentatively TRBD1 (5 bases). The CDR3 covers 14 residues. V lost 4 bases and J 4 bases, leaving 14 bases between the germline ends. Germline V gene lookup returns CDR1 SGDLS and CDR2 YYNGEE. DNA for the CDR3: TGTGCCAGCAGCCCTACCGGGACGTCCTATGGCTACACCTTC. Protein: CASSPTGTSYGYTF.

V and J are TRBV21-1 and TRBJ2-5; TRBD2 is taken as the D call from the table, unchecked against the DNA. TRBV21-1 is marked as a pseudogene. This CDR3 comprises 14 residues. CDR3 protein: CASSKARVGETQYF. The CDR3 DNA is TGTGCCAGCAGCAAAGCGCGGGTGGGGGAGACCCAGTACTTC.

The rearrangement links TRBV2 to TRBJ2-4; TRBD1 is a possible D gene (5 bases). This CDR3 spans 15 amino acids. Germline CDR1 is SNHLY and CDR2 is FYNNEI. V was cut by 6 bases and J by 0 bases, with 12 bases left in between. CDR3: CASSQTTGAKNIQYF. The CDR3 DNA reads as TGTGCCAGCAGCCAAACAACAGGAGCCAAAAACATTCAGTACTTC.

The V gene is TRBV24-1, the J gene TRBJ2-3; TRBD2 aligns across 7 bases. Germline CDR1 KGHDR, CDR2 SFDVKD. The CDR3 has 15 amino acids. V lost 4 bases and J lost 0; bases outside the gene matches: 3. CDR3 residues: CATSEAGLSTDTQYF. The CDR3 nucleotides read TGTGCCACCAGTGAAGCGGGGCTTAGCACAGATACGCAGTATTTT.

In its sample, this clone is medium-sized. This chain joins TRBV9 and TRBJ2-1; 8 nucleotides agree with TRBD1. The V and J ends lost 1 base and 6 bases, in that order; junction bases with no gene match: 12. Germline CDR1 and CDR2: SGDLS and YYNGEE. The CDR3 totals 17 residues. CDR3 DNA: TGTGCCAGCAGCGTAACCCCCGGACAGGGTAAAGTCAATGAGCAGTTCTTC. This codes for CASSVTPGQGKVNEQFF.

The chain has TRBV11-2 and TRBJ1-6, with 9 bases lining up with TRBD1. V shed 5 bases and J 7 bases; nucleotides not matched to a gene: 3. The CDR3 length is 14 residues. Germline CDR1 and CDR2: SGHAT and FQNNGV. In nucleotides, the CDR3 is TGTGCCAGCAGCACGGGGACAGGGAATTCACCCCTCCACTTT. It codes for CASSTGTGNSPLHF.

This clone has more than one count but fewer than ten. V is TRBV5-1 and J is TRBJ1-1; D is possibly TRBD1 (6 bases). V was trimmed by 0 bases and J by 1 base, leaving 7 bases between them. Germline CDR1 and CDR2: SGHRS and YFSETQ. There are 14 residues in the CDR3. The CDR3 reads CASSLVQGNTEAFF. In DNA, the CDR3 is TGCGCCAGCAGCTTGGTACAGGGGAACACTGAAGCTTTCTTT.

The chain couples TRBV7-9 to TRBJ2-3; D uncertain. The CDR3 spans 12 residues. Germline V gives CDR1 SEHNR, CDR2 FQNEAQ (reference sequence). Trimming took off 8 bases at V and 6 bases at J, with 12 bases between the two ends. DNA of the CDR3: TGTGCCAGCCACGGGCGCAGGGATACGCAGTATTTT. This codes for CASHGRRDTQYF.

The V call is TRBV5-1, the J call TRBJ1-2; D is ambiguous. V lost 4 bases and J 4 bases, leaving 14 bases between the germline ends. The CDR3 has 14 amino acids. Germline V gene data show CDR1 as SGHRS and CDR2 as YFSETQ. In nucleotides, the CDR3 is TGCGCCAGCAGCCCAGGCGTCCGGCTCTATGGCTACACCTTC. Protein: CASSPGVRLYGYTF.

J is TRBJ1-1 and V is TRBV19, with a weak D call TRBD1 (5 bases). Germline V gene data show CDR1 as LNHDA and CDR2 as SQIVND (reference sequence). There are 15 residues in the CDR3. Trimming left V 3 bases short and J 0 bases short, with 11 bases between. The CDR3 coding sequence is TGTGCCAGTAGTATGTACGGGGGACTGAACACTGAAGCTTTCTTT. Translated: CASSMYGGLNTEAFF.

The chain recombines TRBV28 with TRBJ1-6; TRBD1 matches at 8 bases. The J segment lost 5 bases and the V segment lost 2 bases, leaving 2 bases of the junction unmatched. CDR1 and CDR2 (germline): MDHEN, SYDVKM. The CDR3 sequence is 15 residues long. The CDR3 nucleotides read TGTGCCAGCAGTTTACCAGGGGGCGATAATTCACCCCTCCACTTT. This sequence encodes CASSLPGGDNSPLHF. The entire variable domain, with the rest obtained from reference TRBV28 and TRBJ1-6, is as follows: DVKVTQSSRYLVKRTGEKVFLECVQDMDHENMFWYRQDPGLGLRLIYFSYDVKMKEKGDIPEGYSVSREKKERFSLILESASTNQTSMYLCASSLPGGDNSPLHFGNGTRLTVT.

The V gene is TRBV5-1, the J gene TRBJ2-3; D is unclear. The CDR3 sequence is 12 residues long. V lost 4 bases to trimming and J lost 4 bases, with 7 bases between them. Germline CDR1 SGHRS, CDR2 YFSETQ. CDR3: CASSPLADTQYF. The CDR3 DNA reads TGCGCCAGCAGCCCATTGGCAGATACGCAGTATTTT.

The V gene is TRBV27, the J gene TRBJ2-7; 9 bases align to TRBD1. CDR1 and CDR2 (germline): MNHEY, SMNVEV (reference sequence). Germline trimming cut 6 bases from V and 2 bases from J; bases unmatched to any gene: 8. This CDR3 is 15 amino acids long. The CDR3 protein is CASSSSGQGTYEQYF. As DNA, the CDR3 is TGTGCCAGCAGCTCATCGGGACAGGGAACCTACGAGCAGTACTTC.

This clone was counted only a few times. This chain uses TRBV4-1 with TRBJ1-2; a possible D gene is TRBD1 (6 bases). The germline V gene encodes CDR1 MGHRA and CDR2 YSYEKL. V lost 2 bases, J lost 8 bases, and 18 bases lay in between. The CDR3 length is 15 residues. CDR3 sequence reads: CASSQPQGVREGYTF. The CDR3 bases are TGCGCCAGCAGCCAACCACAGGGAGTGAGAGAAGGCTACACCTTC.

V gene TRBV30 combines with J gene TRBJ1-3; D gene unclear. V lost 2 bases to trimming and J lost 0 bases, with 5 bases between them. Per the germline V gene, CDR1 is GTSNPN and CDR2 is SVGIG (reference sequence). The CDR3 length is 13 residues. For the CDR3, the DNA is TGTGCCTGGAGTAGCCTCTCTGGAAACACCATATATTTT. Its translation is CAWSSLSGNTIYF.

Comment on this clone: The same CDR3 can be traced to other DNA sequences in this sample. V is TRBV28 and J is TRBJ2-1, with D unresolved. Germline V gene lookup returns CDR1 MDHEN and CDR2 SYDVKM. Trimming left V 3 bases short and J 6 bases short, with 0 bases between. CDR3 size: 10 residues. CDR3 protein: CASSFNEQFF. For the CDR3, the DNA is TGTGCCAGCAGTTTCAATGAGCAGTTCTTC. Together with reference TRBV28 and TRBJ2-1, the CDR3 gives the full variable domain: DVKVTQSSRYLVKRTGEKVFLECVQDMDHENMFWYRQDPGLGLRLIYFSYDVKMKEKGDIPEGYSVSREKKERFSLILESASTNQTSMYLCASSFNEQFFGPGTRLTVL.

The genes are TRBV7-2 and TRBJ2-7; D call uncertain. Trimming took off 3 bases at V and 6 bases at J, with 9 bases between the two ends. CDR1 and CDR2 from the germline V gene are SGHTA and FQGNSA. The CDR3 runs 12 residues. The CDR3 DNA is TGTGCCAGCAGCTTGACCAGGCGCGAGCAGTACTTC. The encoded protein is CASSLTRREQYF.

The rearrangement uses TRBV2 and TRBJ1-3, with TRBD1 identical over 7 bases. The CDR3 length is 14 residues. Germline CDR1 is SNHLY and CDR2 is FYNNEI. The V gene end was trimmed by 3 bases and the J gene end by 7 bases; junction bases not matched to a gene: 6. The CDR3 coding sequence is TGTGCCAGCAGTGAGGGGCTACAGGGGAACACCATATATTTT. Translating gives CASSEGLQGNTIYF.

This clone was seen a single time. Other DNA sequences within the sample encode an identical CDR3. CDR3: CASSPQGASGNTIYF. In nucleotides, the CDR3 is TGTGCCAGCAGTCCACAGGGGGCATCTGGAAACACCATATATTTT. The chain uses TRBV7-9 and TRBJ1-3, with 9 bases fitting TRBD1. The length of the CDR3 is 15 residues. V dropped 6 bases and J dropped 1; count of bases not matched to a gene: 4. Germline CDR1 and CDR2: SEHNR and FQNEAQ (reference sequence).

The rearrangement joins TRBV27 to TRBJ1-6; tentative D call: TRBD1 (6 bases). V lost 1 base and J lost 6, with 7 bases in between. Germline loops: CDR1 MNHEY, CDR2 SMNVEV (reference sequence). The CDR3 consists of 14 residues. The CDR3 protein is CASSLWDINSPLHF. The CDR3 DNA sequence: TGTGCCAGCAGTTTATGGGACATTAATTCACCCCTCCACTTT.

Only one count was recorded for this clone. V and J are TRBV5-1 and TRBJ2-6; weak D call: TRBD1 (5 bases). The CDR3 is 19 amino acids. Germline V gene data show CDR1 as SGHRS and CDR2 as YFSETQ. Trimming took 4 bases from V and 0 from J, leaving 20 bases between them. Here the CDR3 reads CASSTVSGIMSSGANVLTF. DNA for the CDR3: TGCGCCAGCAGCACCGTCTCAGGGATAATGAGCTCTGGGGCCAACGTCCTGACTTTC.

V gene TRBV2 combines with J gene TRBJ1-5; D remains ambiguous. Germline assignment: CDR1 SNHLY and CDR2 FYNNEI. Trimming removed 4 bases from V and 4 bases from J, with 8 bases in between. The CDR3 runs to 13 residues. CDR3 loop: CASSGGFNQPQHF. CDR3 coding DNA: TGTGCCAGCAGTGGAGGGTTTAATCAGCCCCAGCATTTT.